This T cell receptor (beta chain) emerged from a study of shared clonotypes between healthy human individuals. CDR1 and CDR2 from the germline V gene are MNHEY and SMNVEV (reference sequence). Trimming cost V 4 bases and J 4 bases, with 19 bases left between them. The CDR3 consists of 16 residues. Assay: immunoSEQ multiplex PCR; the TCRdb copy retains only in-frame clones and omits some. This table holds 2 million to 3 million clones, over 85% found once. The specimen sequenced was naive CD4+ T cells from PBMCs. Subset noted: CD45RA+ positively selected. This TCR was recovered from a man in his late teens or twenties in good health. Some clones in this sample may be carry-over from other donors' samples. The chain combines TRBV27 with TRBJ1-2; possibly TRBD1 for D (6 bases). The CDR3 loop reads CASSSQGQQKLYGYTF. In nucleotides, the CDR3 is TGTGCCAGCAGTTCCCAGGGACAACAGAAGCTCTATGGCTACACCTTC.